This TCR beta chain was recorded in a study of early stage breast cancer tumors. Clones were read by immunoSEQ multiplex PCR, and TCRdb kept only the in-frame ones, dropping some. The sample carries 8,500 to 10,000 clones, roughly 79% recorded once. The receptor comes from a person aged 35-50 years with breast cancer. The sequencing input was normal breast tissue next to the tumor.

Written as DNA, the CDR3 is TGTGCCAGCAGTGACACAGGGAAGACCCAGTACTTC. As protein: CASSDTGKTQYF. The chain is built from TRBV2 and TRBJ2-5; perhaps TRBD1 as D (6 bases). The germline V and J ends were trimmed by 3 bases and 6 bases, with 8 bases remaining between them. Germline V gives CDR1 SNHLY, CDR2 FYNNEI. This CDR3 has 12 residues.